The next 7 T cell receptor beta chains were all read from a single sample in a study of T cell repertoires in cytomegalovirus infection. Using its own MiXCR run on the reads, TCRdb lists one record per CDR3 protein. Here the sample spans 500,000 to 600,000 distinct CDR3 sequences, 15% to 20% being singletons. The specimen was CD8+ T cells from PBMCs. These receptors were taken from a human donor in good health (CMV status not recorded). Some clones in this sample may be carry-over from other donors' samples.

This clonotype was seen many times. The chain employs TRBV7-2 and TRBJ2-2; a weak D match, TRBD1 (5 bases). The CDR3 totals 15 residues. Germline V gene sequence: CDR1 SGHTA, CDR2 FQGNSA. The V end lost 5 bases, the J end lost 4 bases, and 14 bases lay between the germline ends. The CDR3 DNA sequence: TGTGCCAGCAGCGCCAGGGTTGGAAGCACCGGGGAGCTGTTTTTT. Its translation is CASSARVGSTGELFF.

This clonotype was observed at least ten times. The chain has TRBV12-3 or TRBV12-4 and TRBJ1-1; D uncertain. With 5 bases removed from V and 3 bases from J, the gap between germline ends came to 10 bases. This CDR3 has 13 residues. The CDR3 coding sequence is TGTGCCAGCAGTGCGGACCTTTACACTGAAGCTTTCTTT. It codes for CASSADLYTEAFF.

This clonotype was counted ten times or more. This chain joins TRBV19 and TRBJ2-3; D is unresolved. This CDR3 comprises 15 residues. Germline CDR1 reads LNHDA; CDR2 reads SQIVND (reference sequence). Trimming cost V 1 base and J 0 bases, with 8 bases left between them. CDR3 sequence: CASSIAGRSTDTQYF. The CDR3 DNA is TGTGCCAGTAGTATAGCAGGCAGAAGCACAGATACGCAGTATTTT.

In its sample, this clonotype was seen a few times. V and J are TRBV15 and TRBJ2-3; 9 bases map to TRBD2. The CDR3 runs to 18 residues. The V segment lost 0 bases and the J segment 2 bases; nucleotides outside the gene matches: 9. Germline-derived CDR1 and CDR2 are LNHNV and YYDKDF (reference sequence). The CDR3 here is CATSRDFPLAGFTDTQYF. CDR3 nucleotide sequence: TGTGCCACCAGCAGAGATTTTCCCCTAGCGGGGTTCACAGATACGCAGTATTTT.

The chain combines TRBV10-3 with TRBJ2-1, with D perhaps matching TRBD1 (10 bases). Germline V CDR1 and CDR2: ENHRY, SYGVKD. Between the trimmed V and J ends, which lost 0 bases and 15 bases, there was a span of 39 bases. CDR3 length: 21 residues. In DNA form, the CDR3 reads TGTGCCATCAGTGAGTCCAGACCGGGACAGGGGTTAGCGGGAGCGAGTAATGAGACGTTCTTC. Its translation: CAISESRPGQGLAGASNETFF.

The chain joins TRBV11-2 to TRBJ2-1; D remains ambiguous. V gave up 5 bases and J gave up 8 bases, with 16 bases separating them. Germline V lookup: CDR1 SGHAT, CDR2 FQNNGV. CDR3 length equals 14 residues. CDR3 in amino acids: CASSPRYMVDEQFF. CDR3 nucleotide sequence: TGTGCCAGCAGCCCCCGGTACATGGTAGATGAGCAGTTCTTC.

This clonotype was detected a few times. The gene calls are TRBV5-1 and TRBJ1-5; D call uncertain. This CDR3 contains 14 residues. Germline V gene sequence: CDR1 SGHRS, CDR2 YFSETQ. The V gene lost 0 bases and the J gene lost 4 bases, with 8 bases spanning the gap. The CDR3 reads CASSLDPENQPQHF. CDR3 sequence (DNA): TGCGCCAGCAGCTTGGATCCCGAAAATCAGCCCCAGCATTTT.